Listed below are T cell receptor beta chains from one sample, sequenced in a study of beta chain features in type 1 diabetes. The protocol was immunoSEQ multiplex PCR, while the TCRdb copy is restricted to in-frame clones and leaves out a portion. The sample lists 160,000 or so clones; around 8.3% were seen once. Sequences were obtained from central memory CD4+ T cells from blood. These receptors originate from a woman under 30 with type 1 diabetes. Each CDR3 is given with its conserved first and last residue. For some rows the clone size is stated as once, few or many, or as a class when expanded; others skip it.

length	V	J	size	CDR3
13	TRBV6-5	TRBJ2-1	-	CASSLTGVYEQFF
17	TRBV4-3	TRBJ2-3	few	CASSSGLAGSSTDTQYF
13	TRBV7-7	TRBJ2-3	few	CASSLGVTDTQYF
12	TRBV18	TRBJ1-2	few	CASSPTDRENTF
14	TRBV6-5	TRBJ2-1	few	CASSAAGAYNEQFF
14	TRBV11-3	TRBJ2-2	few	CASSSRGGPGELFF
16	TRBV5-4	TRBJ2-3	-	CASSLLVAGITDTQYF
15	TRBV11-2	TRBJ2-3	few	CASSFQRTNTDTQYF
16	TRBV14	TRBJ2-3	few	CASSQGSSGSTDTQYF
13	TRBV12-5	TRBJ2-7	few	CASGLEPGQVQYF